Each of the 31 T cell receptor beta chains below was sequenced from the same sample in a study of early T cells in non-severe SARS-CoV-2 infection. TCRdb called the 5' RACE reads again in MiXCR, with one record for every CDR3 protein. The sample lists 50,000 to 65,000 distinct CDR3 sequences; around 12% were seen once. The sample taken for sequencing was whole blood. These receptors were taken from an adult who was a healthcare worker with PCR-confirmed SARS-CoV-2 infection or an uninfected control (not recorded which).

This clonotype showed up many times. The rearrangement links TRBV20-1 to TRBJ2-3; D remains ambiguous. CDR3 size: 13 residues. From germline, CDR1 is DFQATT and CDR2 SNEGSKA (reference sequence). Between the trimmed V and J ends, which lost 6 bases and 2 bases, there was a span of 12 bases. The CDR3 bases are TGCAGTGCCGCGGTGGGGTTCACAGATACGCAGTATTTT. Amino acids: CSAAVGFTDTQYF.

The rearrangement links TRBV6-2 or TRBV6-3 to TRBJ1-2; D is unclear. Trimming stripped 7 bases from V and 8 bases from J, with 11 bases between. This CDR3 comprises 11 residues. Germline V CDR1 and CDR2: MNHEY, SVGEGT. The CDR3 spells CASTEGFGYTF. The CDR3 coding sequence is TGTGCCAGCACGGAGGGCTTCGGCTACACCTTC.

This clonotype was seen a handful of times. The chain uses TRBV20-1 and TRBJ1-6; the D is unclear. Trimming cost V 0 bases and J 10 bases, with 16 bases left between them. The CDR3 sequence is 15 residues long. The V gene's germline CDR1 is DFQATT and CDR2 SNEGSKA (reference sequence). The CDR3 DNA is TGCAGTGCTAGAGATAGGGCAGGTGTCGGCTCACCCCTCCACTTT. Amino acids: CSARDRAGVGSPLHF.

The table lists this clonotype with a few counts. The CDR3: CARTDRTEYF. As DNA, the CDR3 is TGTGCCAGAACGGACCGTACGGAGTACTTC. The V call is TRBV21-1, the J call TRBJ2-7. TRBV21-1 is a known pseudogene. The CDR3 has 10 residues.

This clonotype showed up just a few times. The V call is TRBV6-5, the J call TRBJ2-4, with 7 nucleotides matching TRBD1. Trimming at V came to 10 bases and at J to 2 bases, leaving 8 bases not matched to a gene. The V gene's germline CDR1 is MNHEY and CDR2 SVGAGI. This CDR3 has 14 residues. The CDR3 reads CATRQGATKNIQYF. CDR3 in DNA: TGTGCCACCCGACAGGGCGCAACCAAAAACATTCAGTACTTC.

This sequence joins TRBV6-5 and TRBJ1-5; no firm D call. Germline V gene lookup returns CDR1 MNHEY and CDR2 SVGAGI. V lost 6 bases and J 7 bases, leaving 13 bases between the germline ends. The CDR3 covers 13 residues. CDR3 sequence (DNA): TGTGCCAGCAGCCAGGCTAATGGACAGCCCCAGCATTTT. It translates to CASSQANGQPQHF.

This chain uses TRBV2 with TRBJ2-2; D is undetermined. Trimming shortened V by 5 bases and J by 1 base, and 8 bases separated the two germline ends. The CDR3 is made up of 14 amino acids. Germline V gene data show CDR1 as SNHLY and CDR2 as FYNNEI. In DNA, the CDR3 is TGTGCCAGCAGTCGACTCGGGAACACCGGGGAGCTGTTTTTT. It is translated as CASSRLGNTGELFF.

In this sample, this clonotype turned up a few times. This chain joins TRBV5-1 and TRBJ2-1, with 7 bases that match TRBD1. This CDR3 spans 15 amino acids. V lost 8 bases, J lost 6 bases, and 14 bases stayed unmatched. Germline lookup yields CDR1 SGHRS and CDR2 YFSETQ. The CDR3 protein is CASGGTRGFSNEQFF. CDR3 bases: TGCGCCAGTGGTGGTACCAGGGGGTTCAGCAATGAGCAGTTCTTC. Complete variable domain (other parts from reference TRBV5-1 and TRBJ2-1): KAGVTQTPRYLIKTRGQQVTLSCSPISGHRSVSWYQQTPGQGLQFLFEYFSETQRNKGNFPGRFSGRQFSNSRSEMNVSTLELGDSALYLCASGGTRGFSNEQFFGPGTRLTVL.

This clonotype was recorded many times. The chain recombines TRBV12-3 or TRBV12-4 with TRBJ1-5; 8 bases are a match to TRBD1. This CDR3 has 15 amino acids. V gave up 5 bases and J gave up 5 bases; unmatched junction bases: 8. CDR3 in amino acids: CASSQGQGTDQPQHF. As DNA, the CDR3 is TGTGCCAGCAGTCAAGGACAGGGAACGGATCAGCCCCAGCATTTT.

The chain recombines TRBV6-2 or TRBV6-3 with TRBJ1-1, with D possibly being TRBD1 (5 bases). The germline gives CDR1 MNHEY, CDR2 SVGEGT. Trimming shortened V by 6 bases and J by 5 bases, and 13 bases separated the two germline ends. The CDR3 is 13 amino acids. The CDR3 protein is CASSSVGGTEAFF. The CDR3 region has the DNA TGTGCCAGCAGCTCAGTGGGGGGTACTGAAGCTTTCTTT.

This clonotype came up many times. The rearrangement uses TRBV7-8 and TRBJ2-5; D remains ambiguous. Germline values: CDR1 SGHVS, CDR2 FQNEAQ. The CDR3 contains 12 residues. Trimming took off 5 bases at V and 6 bases at J, with 10 bases between the two ends. DNA of the CDR3: TGTGCCAGCAGCCCGACGGGTCAGACCCAGTACTTC. This encodes CASSPTGQTQYF.

The CDR3 region has the DNA TGTGCCAGTAGTAGCCCGGGACGATCCTACGAGCAGTACTTC. Translating it yields CASSSPGRSYEQYF. The V call is TRBV19, the J call TRBJ2-7; either TRBD1 or TRBD2 may supply D (5 bases each). The CDR3 runs 14 residues. Germline assignment: CDR1 LNHDA and CDR2 SQIVND (reference sequence). Deletions cut 4 bases from V and 1 base from J, with 11 bases between.

This clonotype occurred many times. The chain carries TRBV4-1 and TRBJ2-3; D may correspond to TRBD1 or TRBD2 (5 bases each). Trimming shortened V by 3 bases and J by 2 bases, and 18 bases separated the two germline ends. Per germline, CDR1 MGHRA and CDR2 YSYEKL. CDR3 size: 17 residues. CDR3 bases: TGCGCCAGCAGCCAGGCCGCCAAGGGACCCCACACAGATACGCAGTATTTT. Translating it yields CASSQAAKGPHTDTQYF.

The V call is TRBV11-3, the J call TRBJ2-7, with 9 bases identical to TRBD2. The germline V gene encodes CDR1 SGHNT and CDR2 YENEEA. Trimming took 1 base from V and 7 from J; bases not matched to a gene: 8. The CDR3 consists of 15 residues. The CDR3 sequence is CASSLGGLAGREQYF. The CDR3 region has the DNA TGTGCCAGCAGCTTAGGGGGACTAGCCGGAAGGGAGCAGTACTTC.

At least ten counts were recorded for this clonotype. The junction departs from the called germline gene at one end, perhaps through a read error. The V call is TRBV23-1, the J call TRBJ2-7; D gene ambiguous. TRBV23-1 is an ORF for which the function is uncertain. This CDR3 is 11 amino acids long. CDR3 sequence reads: CASSHWMNDPF. CDR3 bases: TGCGCCAGCAGTCATTGGATGAATGACCCTTTC.

This clonotype was counted between two and nine times. The chain recombines TRBV11-2 with TRBJ2-7, with a weak D call TRBD2 (5 bases). The V end lost 2 bases, the J end lost 5 bases, and 13 bases lay between the germline ends. The length of the CDR3 is 14 residues. CDR1 is SGHAT and CDR2 is FQNNGV in the germline V gene. CDR3 in DNA: TGTGCCAGCAGCTTACGCCCCTACGGGGACGAGCAGTACTTC. Translation: CASSLRPYGDEQYF.

This clonotype was observed many times. The V and J genes are TRBV30 and TRBJ2-1; maybe TRBD1 (6 bases). The CDR3 sequence is 13 residues long. CDR1 is GTSNPN, CDR2 SVGIG, per germline (reference sequence). Between the trimmed V and J ends, which lost 3 bases and 5 bases, there was a span of 11 bases. The CDR3 protein is CAWSGRTDNEQFF. In DNA form, the CDR3 reads TGTGCCTGGAGCGGACGGACAGACAATGAGCAGTTCTTC.

This clonotype came up a few times. V is TRBV11-2 and J is TRBJ2-7; 8 bases line up with TRBD1. The CDR3 is 16 residues long. Germline trimming cut 0 bases from V and 2 bases from J; bases unmatched to any gene: 6. Germline-derived CDR1 and CDR2 are SGHAT and FQNNGV. The CDR3 DNA follows: TGTGCCAGCAGCTTAGATCAGTCACAGGGGGCCTACGAGCAGTACTTC. It codes for CASSLDQSQGAYEQYF. Combining the CDR3 with reference TRBV11-2 and TRBJ2-7 gives the whole variable domain EAGVAQSPRYKIIEKRQSVAFWCNPISGHATLYWYQQILGQGPKLLIQFQNNGVVDDSQLPKDRFSAERLKGVDSTLKIQPAKLEDSAVYLCASSLDQSQGAYEQYFGPGTRLTVT.

This clonotype was observed at least ten times. This rearrangement joins TRBV21-1 to TRBJ1-2; the DNA was not used to check the table's D call, TRBD1. TRBV21-1 is annotated as a pseudogene. This CDR3 contains 15 residues. Here the CDR3 reads CASSARQGLNYGYTF. In nucleotides, the CDR3 is TGTGCCAGCAGCGCCCGACAGGGACTTAACTATGGCTACACCTTC.

Ten or more counts support this clonotype. The chain employs TRBV19 and TRBJ1-3; maybe TRBD1 (5 bases). Trimming pared 4 bases from V and 0 bases from J, leaving 10 bases between. Looked up from germline, CDR1 is LNHDA and CDR2 is SQIVND (reference sequence). There are 15 residues in the CDR3. The CDR3 nucleotides read TGTGCCAGTAGTACGGCAGGGAGCTCTGGAAACACCATATATTTT. Its protein product is CASSTAGSSGNTIYF.

This clonotype showed up many times. This CDR3 reads CASSHLWAGHEKLFF. CDR3 bases: TGTGCCAGCAGCCATTTGTGGGCAGGCCACGAAAAACTGTTTTTT. The chain employs TRBV3-1 and TRBJ1-4; D remains ambiguous. The CDR3 has 15 residues. V lost 3 bases to trimming and J lost 8 bases, with 16 bases between them. Germline CDR1 is LGHDT and CDR2 is YNNKEL (reference sequence).

There are many counts of this clonotype. The chain combines TRBV20-1 with TRBJ2-7; TRBD2 might be the D (6 bases). Germline V CDR1 and CDR2: DFQATT, SNEGSKA (reference sequence). Trimming cost V 6 bases and J 1 base, with 10 bases left between them. This CDR3 is built from 12 residues. CDR3 region: CSARLGSYEQYF. The CDR3 DNA reads as TGCAGTGCAAGACTAGGGTCCTACGAGCAGTACTTC.

There are many counts of this clonotype. J is TRBJ1-3 and V is TRBV28, with D hard to call. V lost 1 base and J 7 bases, leaving 11 bases between the germline ends. Germline lookup yields CDR1 MDHEN and CDR2 SYDVKM. This CDR3 is built from 14 residues. The CDR3: CASSLSRRVNTIYF. CDR3 coding DNA: TGTGCCAGCAGTTTATCCCGCCGCGTTAACACCATATATTTT.

This clonotype came up a few times. This rearrangement joins TRBV20-1 to TRBJ2-2; no definite D call. Germline V gives CDR1 DFQATT, CDR2 SNEGSKA (reference sequence). This CDR3 comprises 13 residues. V lost 2 bases, J lost 2 bases, and 6 bases lay in between. The CDR3 coding sequence is TGCAGTGCTAGACACCTTAACACCGGGGAGCTGTTTTTT. Translated, it gives CSARHLNTGELFF.

This clonotype was counted once. This chain links TRBV28 with TRBJ1-5; 7 bases match TRBD1. In germline, CDR1 is MDHEN, CDR2 SYDVKM. The CDR3 is 17 amino acids. The V and J ends lost 5 bases and 5 bases, in that order; junction bases with no gene match: 15. CDR3 in DNA: TGTGCCAGCAGTACCATGACAGGGCTACAGCTCTATCAGCCCCAGCATTTT. Protein: CASSTMTGLQLYQPQHF.

The chain is built from TRBV5-1 and TRBJ1-2; perhaps TRBD1 as D (5 bases). Germline-derived CDR1 and CDR2 are SGHRS and YFSETQ. Trimming stripped 7 bases from V and 4 bases from J, with 8 bases between. The CDR3 sequence is 11 residues long. The CDR3 DNA follows: TGCGCCAGCGGCGGGGCCTATGGCTACACCTTC. This sequence encodes CASGGAYGYTF.

This clonotype turned up a few times. The V call is TRBV2, the J call TRBJ2-3; 11 bases are a match to TRBD2. The CDR3 spans 19 residues. The junction had 9 bases not matched to a gene; V was cut back by 0 bases and J by 1 base. CDR1 SNHLY and CDR2 FYNNEI come from the germline V gene. The CDR3 DNA reads as TGTGCCAGCAGTGAAGCGCTTTGGCTAGCGGGGGGAGGCACAGATACGCAGTATTTT. It specifies CASSEALWLAGGGTDTQYF.

This clonotype turned up a few times. The V gene is TRBV20-1, the J gene TRBJ1-1, with a possible D match to TRBD1 (6 bases). The CDR3 contains 11 residues. Germline V gene data show CDR1 as DFQATT and CDR2 as SNEGSKA (reference sequence). V lost 5 bases and J lost 7, with 11 bases in between. CDR3: CSAEQGVEAFF. Here the CDR3 DNA reads TGCAGTGCTGAACAGGGAGTTGAAGCTTTCTTT.

This clonotype has ten or more counts. Compared with germline, one end of the junction differs, possibly owing to a read error. The chain is built from TRBV20-1 and TRBJ2-5; D gene ambiguous. Germline assignment: CDR1 DFQATT and CDR2 SNEGSKA (reference sequence). This CDR3 spans 10 amino acids. The CDR3 DNA follows: TGCAGTGCGAGAGTAGAGACCCAGTACTTC. Its translation is CSARVETQYF.

There are many counts of this clonotype. The chain has TRBV20-1 and TRBJ2-4, with a possible D match to TRBD2 (6 bases). This CDR3 contains 12 residues. CDR1 and CDR2 (germline): DFQATT, SNEGSKA (reference sequence). V lost 3 bases to trimming and J lost 8 bases, with 11 bases between them. CDR3 protein: CSARGTPDIQYF. The CDR3 DNA reads as TGCAGTGCTAGGGGGACTCCGGACATTCAGTACTTC.

The V call is TRBV25-1, the J call TRBJ2-7; D unclear. The CDR3 extends over 13 amino acids. Germline V gives CDR1 MGHDK, CDR2 SYGVNS. Between the trimmed V and J ends, which lost 0 bases and 4 bases, there was a span of 7 bases. This chain's CDR3 is CASSEYAVYEQYF. For the CDR3, the DNA is TGTGCCAGCAGTGAATATGCGGTTTACGAGCAGTACTTC.